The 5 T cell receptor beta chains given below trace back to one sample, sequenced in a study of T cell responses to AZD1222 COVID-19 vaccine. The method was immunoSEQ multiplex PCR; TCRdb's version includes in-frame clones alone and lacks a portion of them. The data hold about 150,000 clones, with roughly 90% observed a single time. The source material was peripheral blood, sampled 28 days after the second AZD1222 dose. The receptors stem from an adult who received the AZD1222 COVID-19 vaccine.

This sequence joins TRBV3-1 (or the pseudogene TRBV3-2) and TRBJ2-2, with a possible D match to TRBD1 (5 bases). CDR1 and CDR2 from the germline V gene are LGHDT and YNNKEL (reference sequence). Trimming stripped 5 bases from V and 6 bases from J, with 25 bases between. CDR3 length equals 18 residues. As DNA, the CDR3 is TGTGCCAGCAGCTTCTGGGCAGGACACCCCTCTGGGGCCGGGGAGCTGTTTTTT. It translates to CASSFWAGHPSGAGELFF.

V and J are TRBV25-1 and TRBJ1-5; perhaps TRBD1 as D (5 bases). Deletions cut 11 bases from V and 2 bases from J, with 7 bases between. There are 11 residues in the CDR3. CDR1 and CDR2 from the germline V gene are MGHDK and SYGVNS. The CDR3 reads CAWGGNQPQHF. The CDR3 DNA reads TGTGCCTGGGGGGGCAATCAGCCCCAGCATTTT. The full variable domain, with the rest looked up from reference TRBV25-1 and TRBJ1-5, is EADIYQTPRYLVIGTGKKITLECSQTMGHDKMYWYQQDPGMELHLIHYSYGVNSTEKGDLSSESTVSRIRTEHFPLTLESARPSHTSQYLCAWGGNQPQHFGDGTRLSIL.

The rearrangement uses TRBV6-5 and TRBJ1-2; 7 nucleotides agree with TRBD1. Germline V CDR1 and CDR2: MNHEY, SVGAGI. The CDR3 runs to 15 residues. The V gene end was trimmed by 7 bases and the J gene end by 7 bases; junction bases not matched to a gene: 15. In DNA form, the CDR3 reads TGTGCCAGCACAAGGACAGGTCGACAGGGATCTGGCTACACCTTC. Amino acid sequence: CASTRTGRQGSGYTF.

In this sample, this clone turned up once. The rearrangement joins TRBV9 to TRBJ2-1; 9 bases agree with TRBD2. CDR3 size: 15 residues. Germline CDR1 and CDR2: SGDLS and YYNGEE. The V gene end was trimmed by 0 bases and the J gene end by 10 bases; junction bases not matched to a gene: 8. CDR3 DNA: TGTGCCAGCAGCGTAGGACAAGCGGGAGGCCGGGAGCAGTTCTTC. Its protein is CASSVGQAGGREQFF.

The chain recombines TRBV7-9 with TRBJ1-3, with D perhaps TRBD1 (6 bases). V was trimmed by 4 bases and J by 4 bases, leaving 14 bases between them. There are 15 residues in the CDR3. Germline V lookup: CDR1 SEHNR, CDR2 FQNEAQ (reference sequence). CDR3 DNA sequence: TGTGCCAGCAGCTCAGGGGCGGGGAGAGGAAACACCATATATTTT. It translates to CASSSGAGRGNTIYF. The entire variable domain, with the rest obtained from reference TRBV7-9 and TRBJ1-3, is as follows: DTGVSQNPRHKITKRGQNVTFRCDPISEHNRLYWYRQTLGQGPEFLTYFQNEAQLEKSRLLSDRFSAERPKGSFSTLEIQRTEQGDSAMYLCASSSGAGRGNTIYFGEGSWLTVV.